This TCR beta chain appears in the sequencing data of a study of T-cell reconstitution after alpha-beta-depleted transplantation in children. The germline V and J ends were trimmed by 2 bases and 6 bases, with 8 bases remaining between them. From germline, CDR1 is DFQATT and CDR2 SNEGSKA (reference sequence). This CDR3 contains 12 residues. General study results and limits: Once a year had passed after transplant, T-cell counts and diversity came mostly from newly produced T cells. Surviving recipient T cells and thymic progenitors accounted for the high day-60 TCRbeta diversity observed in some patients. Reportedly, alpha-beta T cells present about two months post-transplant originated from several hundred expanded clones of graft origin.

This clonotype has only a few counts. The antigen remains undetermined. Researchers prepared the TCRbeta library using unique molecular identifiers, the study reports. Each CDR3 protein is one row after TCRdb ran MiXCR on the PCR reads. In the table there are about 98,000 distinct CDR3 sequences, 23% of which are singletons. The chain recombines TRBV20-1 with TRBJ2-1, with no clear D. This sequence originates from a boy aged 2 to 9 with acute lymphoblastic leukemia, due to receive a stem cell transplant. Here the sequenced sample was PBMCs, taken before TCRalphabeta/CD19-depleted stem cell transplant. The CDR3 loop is CSARFSVNEQFF. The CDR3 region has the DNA TGCAGTGCTAGATTTAGTGTCAATGAGCAGTTCTTC.